Below are 31 T cell receptor beta chains sequenced from a single sample in a study of T cells in Graves' hyperthyroidism and ophthalmopathy. Authors of the study amplified TCR beta CDR3 regions from RNA transcripts. The HTBI set primed first-round TCR CDR3 RT-PCR. TCRdb passed the multiplex PCR reads through MiXCR, listing each CDR3 protein once. This table has some 600,000 distinct CDR3 sequences, about 14% appearing once. The sequencing sample was made of blood. These TCRs come from a woman aged 25 to 39 with Graves' hyperthyroidism that later progressed to Graves' ophthalmopathy.

This clonotype occurred many times. This sequence joins TRBV12-3 or TRBV12-4 and TRBJ1-1; D unresolved. Trimming took 5 bases from V and 0 from J, leaving 13 bases between them. This CDR3 region has 15 residues. CDR3 loop: CASSPSADMNTEAFF. In DNA, the CDR3 is TGTGCCAGCAGTCCCTCGGCGGATATGAACACTGAAGCTTTCTTT.

This chain connects TRBV15 to TRBJ2-5; no definite D call. Trimming cost V 1 base and J 2 bases, with 5 bases left between them. Germline lookup yields CDR1 LNHNV and CDR2 YYDKDF (reference sequence). The CDR3 totals 13 residues. CDR3 sequence: CATSRGRQETQYF. The DNA for the CDR3 is TGTGCCACCAGCAGAGGTCGACAAGAGACCCAGTACTTC.

This clonotype was recorded a few times. The chain joins TRBV25-1 to TRBJ1-2, with TRBD1 matching 11 bases. CDR3 size: 16 residues. Germline V gene lookup returns CDR1 MGHDK and CDR2 SYGVNS. V gave up 7 bases and J gave up 1 base; unmatched junction bases: 8. This chain's CDR3 is CASTSGQGGFNYGYTF. The CDR3 nucleotides are TGTGCCAGCACCTCGGGACAGGGGGGATTTAACTATGGCTACACCTTC.

This clonotype was seen only a few times. A read error is possible here, since a much larger clone lies one base away. The rearrangement uses TRBV20-1 and TRBJ2-1; the match to TRBD2 covers 7 bases. Germline-derived CDR1 and CDR2 are DFQATT and SNEGSKA (reference sequence). The CDR3 is made up of 14 amino acids. CDR3 sequence (DNA): TGCGGTGCTAGAGAGCAGGGAGGGATCAATGAGCAGTTCTTC. It codes for CGAREQGGINEQFF.

The genes are TRBV13 and TRBJ2-5; 14 bases fit TRBD2. Germline assignment: CDR1 PRHDT and CDR2 FYEKMQ (reference sequence). This CDR3 comprises 17 residues. V trimming: 4 bases; J trimming: 5 bases; junction bases outside the gene matches: 9. The chain's CDR3 is CASSSEGTSGSGETQYF. Written as DNA, the CDR3 is TGTGCCAGCAGCTCCGAAGGGACTAGCGGGAGCGGCGAGACCCAGTACTTC.

There are a few counts of this clonotype. The rearrangement joins TRBV4-2 to TRBJ1-4; D is uncertain. The CDR3 consists of 14 residues. Germline V lookup: CDR1 LGHNA, CDR2 YNFKEQ. V lost 4 bases to trimming and J lost 8 bases, with 14 bases between them. Here the CDR3 reads CASSRVLGGEKLFF. The CDR3 DNA reads as TGTGCCAGCAGCCGAGTCCTGGGCGGAGAAAAACTGTTTTTT.

This clonotype was seen many times. The rearrangement links TRBV12-3 or TRBV12-4 to TRBJ1-2, with a tentative D call TRBD1 (5 bases). The CDR3 is made up of 14 amino acids. Between the trimmed V and J ends, which lost 4 bases and 2 bases, there was a span of 11 bases. CDR3 bases: TGTGCCAGCAGTTCAGGGACCCCAAACTATGGCTACACCTTC. This encodes CASSSGTPNYGYTF.

This clonotype was seen at least ten times. The chain employs TRBV2 and TRBJ2-1, with D tentatively TRBD2 (6 bases). The V end lost 7 bases, the J end lost 6 bases, and 13 bases lay between the germline ends. This CDR3 spans 13 amino acids. Germline values: CDR1 SNHLY, CDR2 FYNNEI. The CDR3 is CASNREHLNEQFF. The CDR3 DNA reads as TGTGCCAGCAACCGGGAGCACCTCAATGAGCAGTTCTTC. Full variable domain (remainder filled in from reference TRBV2 and TRBJ2-1): EPEVTQTPSHQVTQMGQEVILRCVPISNHLYFYWYRQILGQKVEFLVSFYNNEISEKSEIFDDQFSVERPDGSNFTLKIRSTKLEDSAMYFCASNREHLNEQFFGPGTRLTVL.

The chain joins TRBV20-1 to TRBJ2-1; 9 bases are a match to TRBD2. V shed 3 bases and J 4 bases; nucleotides not matched to a gene: 13. Germline-derived CDR1 and CDR2 are DFQATT and SNEGSKA (reference sequence). CDR3 length equals 17 residues. CDR3 region: CSASNAAGGGDYNEQFF. As DNA, the CDR3 is TGCAGTGCTAGCAACGCAGCGGGAGGAGGAGATTACAATGAGCAGTTCTTC.

This clonotype was observed at least ten times. The CDR3 here is CAISERDGSTLNYGYTF. DNA of the CDR3: TGTGCCATCAGTGAGAGGGACGGATCAACTCTTAACTATGGCTACACCTTC. The chain couples TRBV10-3 to TRBJ1-2; D possibly corresponds to TRBD1 (5 bases). Trimming left V 2 bases short and J 1 base short, with 17 bases between. Per germline, CDR1 ENHRY and CDR2 SYGVKD. The CDR3 covers 17 residues.

This clonotype was detected ten times or more. The chain joins TRBV6-1 to TRBJ1-2; 10 bases match TRBD1. The CDR3 contains 16 residues. Germline V CDR1 and CDR2: MNHNS, SASEGT. Unmatched junction bases numbered 13, after V lost 5 bases and J lost 7 bases. CDR3 nucleotide sequence: TGTGCCAGCAGTCCAGGGACAGGGGCCATTGCCCGTGGCTACACCTTC. Its translation is CASSPGTGAIARGYTF.

This clonotype was detected only a few times. The chain uses TRBV6-1 and TRBJ1-2; 8 bases agree with TRBD1. Germline CDR1 and CDR2: MNHNS and SASEGT. V shed 6 bases and J 8 bases; nucleotides not matched to a gene: 5. The CDR3 is 12 amino acids. The CDR3 is CASSGRGRGYTF. The CDR3 DNA is TGTGCCAGCAGCGGCAGGGGGCGAGGCTACACCTTC.

This clonotype was counted at least ten times. This sequence joins TRBV7-3 and TRBJ2-1; D gene uncertain. Trimming removed 1 base at V and 4 bases at J, with 5 bases between. This CDR3 is built from 13 residues. Germline V gene lookup returns CDR1 SGHTA and CDR2 FQGTGA. The CDR3 coding sequence is TGTGCCAGCAGCTTAAAAGGATACAATGAGCAGTTCTTC. Translated: CASSLKGYNEQFF.

This clonotype has ten or more counts. This chain joins TRBV11-1 and TRBJ2-1, with D perhaps matching TRBD1 or TRBD2 (5 bases each). Trimming removed 0 bases at V and 8 bases at J, with 5 bases between. The CDR3 consists of 12 residues. The germline CDR1 and CDR2 sequences are SGHAT and FQDESV (reference sequence). The CDR3 nucleotides are TGTGCCAGCAGCTTAGCGGGGGATGAGCAGTTCTTC. Protein product: CASSLAGDEQFF.

This clonotype was detected many times. The chain has TRBV2 and TRBJ1-2; no definite D call. V lost 8 bases to trimming and J lost 5 bases, with 6 bases between them. Germline V CDR1 and CDR2: SNHLY, FYNNEI. This CDR3 contains 10 residues. CDR3 bases: TGTGCCAGCGGGGAATATGGCTACACCTTC. It specifies CASGEYGYTF.

Of note for this clonotype: The conserved phenylalanine or tryptophan normally closing the CDR3 is absent here, so this likely arose from a read error. The chain uses TRBV3-1 and TRBJ1-2; D is undetermined. Trimming removed 3 bases at V and 8 bases at J, with 13 bases between. CDR1 and CDR2 from the germline V gene are LGHDT and YNNKEL (reference sequence). The CDR3 spans 13 residues. The CDR3 DNA reads as TGTGCCAGCAGCCATGTTTCTTCGCGGGGCTACACCCTC. Its translation is CASSHVSSRGYTL.

This clonotype occurred many times. The V and J genes are TRBV7-8 and TRBJ2-4; D assignment may be TRBD1 or TRBD2 (5 bases each). This CDR3 spans 16 amino acids. Trimming cost V 1 base and J 1 base, with 11 bases left between them. Germline V gene sequence: CDR1 SGHVS, CDR2 FQNEAQ. The CDR3 is CASSLDWGLAKNIQYF. The CDR3 nucleotides are TGTGCCAGCAGCTTAGACTGGGGGTTGGCCAAAAACATTCAGTACTTC.

This clonotype was seen once. A read error may be the cause here, since a much bigger clone is one base away. This chain connects TRBV19 to TRBJ2-5, with D unresolved. The CDR3 is made up of 13 amino acids. V lost 3 bases to trimming and J lost 5 bases, with 10 bases between them. Germline-derived CDR1 and CDR2 are LNHDA and SQIVND (reference sequence). The CDR3: CASSMVGLETQYF. In DNA form, the CDR3 reads TGTGCCAGTAGTATGGTGGGTCTTGAGACCCAGTACTTC.

This clonotype has at least ten counts. CDR3 sequence (DNA): TGTGCCAGCAGCCAAGTAGATGGAAACACCATATATTTT. Its translation is CASSQVDGNTIYF. The V call is TRBV14, the J call TRBJ1-3; D is unresolved. Trimming pared 1 base from V and 3 bases from J, leaving 4 bases between. The germline V gene has CDR1 SGHDN and CDR2 FVKESK. This CDR3 spans 13 amino acids.

In its sample, this clonotype was seen many times. This chain uses TRBV11-2 with TRBJ2-7; 7 positions match TRBD1. This CDR3 is built from 14 residues. Looked up from germline, CDR1 is SGHAT and CDR2 is FQNNGV. The ends lost 8 bases at V and 3 bases at J; junction bases unmatched: 10. In nucleotides, the CDR3 is TGTGCCAGCGTTCCTCGGGACAGCAGCTACGAGCAGTACTTC. It translates to CASVPRDSSYEQYF. The entire variable domain, with the rest obtained from reference TRBV11-2 and TRBJ2-7, is as follows: EAGVAQSPRYKIIEKRQSVAFWCNPISGHATLYWYQQILGQGPKLLIQFQNNGVVDDSQLPKDRFSAERLKGVDSTLKIQPAKLEDSAVYLCASVPRDSSYEQYFGPGTRLTVT.

The rearrangement links TRBV29-1 to TRBJ2-7, with 7 bases lining up with TRBD1. This CDR3 is 12 amino acids long. CDR1 is SQVTM, CDR2 ANQGSEA, per germline. The junction had 8 bases not matched to a gene; V was cut back by 7 bases and J by 5 bases. CDR3 in amino acids: CSARQGVNEQYF. The CDR3 DNA reads TGCAGCGCCCGACAGGGCGTCAACGAGCAGTACTTC.

The rearrangement uses TRBV20-1 and TRBJ1-3; D gene ambiguous. V lost 0 bases and J 1 base, leaving 13 bases between the germline ends. There are 16 residues in the CDR3. The germline V gene has CDR1 DFQATT and CDR2 SNEGSKA (reference sequence). Here the CDR3 reads CSARELDGASGNTIYF. The CDR3 DNA sequence: TGCAGTGCTAGAGAATTAGACGGAGCTTCTGGAAACACCATATATTTT.

Only a few counts were recorded for this clonotype. At one end the junction does not follow the germline gene, possibly because of a read error. The rearrangement uses TRBV4-1 and TRBJ2-7; TRBD1 matches 7 bases. This CDR3 comprises 16 residues. Germline CDR1 is MGHRA and CDR2 is YSYEKL. The CDR3 protein is CASSLVLGTDSYEQYF. CDR3 in DNA: TGTGCCAGCAGCCTCGTACTCGGGACAGACTCCTACGAGCAGTACTTC.

The chain links TRBV11-2 to TRBJ2-2, with 8 bases that match TRBD2. Germline CDR1 SGHAT, CDR2 FQNNGV. With V trimmed by 0 bases and J by 3 bases, 0 bases remained unmatched. The length of the CDR3 is 15 residues. Here the CDR3 reads CASSLELADTGELFF. As DNA, the CDR3 is TGTGCCAGCAGCTTAGAACTAGCGGACACCGGGGAGCTGTTTTTT.

This clonotype was detected only a few times. V usage is TRBV19 and J usage is TRBJ1-1; weak D call: TRBD1 (5 bases). Germline-derived CDR1 and CDR2 are LNHDA and SQIVND (reference sequence). The CDR3 consists of 15 residues. Trimming took off 2 bases at V and 3 bases at J, with 13 bases between the two ends. The CDR3 nucleotides read TGTGCCAGTAGTATAACTTCTGGGGGTGACACTGAAGCTTTCTTT. As protein: CASSITSGGDTEAFF.

This clonotype was observed many times. This chain's CDR3 is CASSPRTGGTPDTQYF. In DNA, the CDR3 is TGTGCCAGCAGCCCCCGGACAGGGGGCACCCCAGATACGCAGTATTTT. The genes are TRBV7-2 and TRBJ2-3; TRBD1 agrees at 11 bases. CDR3 length equals 16 residues. The V segment lost 5 bases and the J segment 4 bases; nucleotides outside the gene matches: 8. The germline gives CDR1 SGHTA, CDR2 FQGNSA.

The genes are TRBV28 and TRBJ1-3; unclear D gene. Germline values: CDR1 MDHEN, CDR2 SYDVKM. This CDR3 contains 16 residues. V was pared by 6 bases and J by 2 bases, with 17 bases between. CDR3 DNA sequence: TGTGCCAGCAGCTACCCTGGAACAGTAACTGGAAACACCATATATTTT. This encodes CASSYPGTVTGNTIYF. Full variable domain (remainder filled in from reference TRBV28 and TRBJ1-3): DVKVTQSSRYLVKRTGEKVFLECVQDMDHENMFWYRQDPGLGLRLIYFSYDVKMKEKGDIPEGYSVSREKKERFSLILESASTNQTSMYLCASSYPGTVTGNTIYFGEGSWLTVV.

As to this clonotype: Possible read error: a much larger clone is one base away. J is TRBJ1-4 and V is TRBV3-1; the D is unclear. Germline V gene sequence: CDR1 LGHDT, CDR2 YNNKEL (reference sequence). The V gene lost 5 bases and the J gene lost 4 bases, with 17 bases spanning the gap. The CDR3 has 16 amino acids. Here the CDR3 reads CASSSLLGGLNEKLFF. As DNA, the CDR3 is TGTGCCAGCAGCTCCCTCCTAGGAGGCCTTAATGAAAAACTGTTTTTT.

This clonotype was found a few times. The chain has TRBV3-1 and TRBJ2-7; 14 bases are shared with TRBD2. Germline CDR1 is LGHDT and CDR2 is YNNKEL (reference sequence). The CDR3 is 16 amino acids. Unmatched junction bases numbered 4, after V lost 3 bases and J lost 3 bases. The CDR3 is CASSQGLAGEFYEQYF. CDR3 bases: TGTGCCAGCAGCCAGGGACTAGCGGGAGAATTCTACGAGCAGTACTTC.

Many counts were recorded for this clonotype. The chain combines TRBV20-1 with TRBJ1-1; 10 nucleotides line up with TRBD1. Germline-derived CDR1 and CDR2 are DFQATT and SNEGSKA (reference sequence). The trim removed 5 bases at V and 1 base at J, leaving 7 bases unmatched. This CDR3 has 15 amino acids. CDR3 sequence reads: CSADRGRGTNTEAFF. CDR3 DNA sequence: TGCAGTGCTGACAGGGGGCGCGGAACGAACACTGAAGCTTTCTTT.

CDR3 sequence reads: CASSSSSRDNEQFF. CDR3 nucleotides: TGTGCCAGCAGCTCCTCCTCCCGAGACAATGAGCAGTTCTTC. This sequence joins TRBV7-3 and TRBJ2-1; no definite D call. Trimming removed 4 bases from V and 5 bases from J, with 12 bases in between. Germline CDR1 is SGHTA and CDR2 is FQGTGA. The CDR3 consists of 14 residues.